This T cell receptor (beta chain) comes out of a study of T cell responses to AZD1222 COVID-19 vaccine. Overall study findings and caveats: Regions left unmutated in variants are reportedly the target of nearly half of spike-specific TCRs. Clonal diversity was possibly underestimated, and white British individuals and females predominated among donors.

With regard to this clone: Antigen specificity is unknown.

V was clipped by 1 base and J by 4 bases, with 13 bases between them. The CDR3 extends over 15 amino acids. CDR1 is SGHVS and CDR2 is FQNEAQ in the germline V gene. TCRdb's table, derived via immunoSEQ multiplex PCR, lists solely in-frame clones and lacks some. Altogether about 100,000 clones are present, roughly 86% being singletons, with the ten largest covering 4.2%. The TCR comes from an adult in good health. The rearrangement links TRBV7-8 to TRBJ1-2; D remains unclear. The sample in question was peripheral blood, obtained on day 0 of MenACWY control vaccination. CDR3 sequence (DNA): TGTGCCAGCAGCTTAGAGCGGCTACCTCCCTATGGCTACACCTTC. The encoded protein is CASSLERLPPYGYTF. Complete variable domain (other parts from reference TRBV7-8 and TRBJ1-2): GAGVSQSPRYKVAKRGQDVALRCDPISGHVSLFWYQQALGQGPEFLTYFQNEAQLDKSGLPSDRFFAERPEGSVSTLKIQRTQQEDSAVYLCASSLERLPPYGYTFGSGTRLTVV.